This passage covers 4 T cell receptor beta chains from one sample sequenced in a study of post-analysis software for immune sequencing data. No antigen has been identified for these receptors. Points from the study as a whole: Compared with controls, patients had more of roughly 5 TRBV segments, including TRBV5-6, TRBV5-1 and TRBV20-1.

cDNA libraries for TCR beta contained unique molecular identifiers. TCRdb independently ran MiXCR on the PCR reads; one entry per CDR3 protein. The sample yields roughly 600,000 distinct CDR3 sequences, roughly 47% seen once. The source material was blood. These TCRs come from a girl aged 10-17 years with multiple sclerosis.

This clonotype came up a few times. The chain couples TRBV29-1 to TRBJ1-2; D ambiguous. Per the germline V gene, CDR1 is SQVTM and CDR2 is ANQGSEA. The V gene lost 4 bases and the J gene lost 3 bases, with 6 bases spanning the gap. CDR3 length: 11 amino acids. DNA for the CDR3: TGCAGCGTTGTCCACGACTATGGCTACACCTTC. Residues: CSVVHDYGYTF.

This clonotype was detected once. The chain uses TRBV20-1 and TRBJ2-7, with TRBD1 matching 8 bases. After removal of 8 bases from V and 5 bases from J, the junction contained 17 bases not matched to a gene. CDR1 is DFQATT, CDR2 SNEGSKA, per germline (reference sequence). The CDR3 covers 15 residues. CDR3 DNA: TGCAGTACTCCCGACTTCACCAGGGGGCGCAACGAGCAGTACTTC. Translating gives CSTPDFTRGRNEQYF.

In DNA, the CDR3 is TGCGCCAGCAGCTTGGCCGACAGGATAGACTATGGCTACACCTTC. Translation gives CASSLADRIDYGYTF. The chain recombines TRBV5-1 with TRBJ1-2, with D perhaps TRBD1 (6 bases). V lost 0 bases to trimming and J lost 3 bases, with 12 bases between them. Looked up from germline, CDR1 is SGHRS and CDR2 is YFSETQ. The CDR3 has 15 amino acids.

CDR3 in amino acids: CASSLGQGENGQYF. The CDR3 DNA sequence: TGTGCCAGCAGCCTGGGACAGGGTGAAAACGGGCAGTACTTC. J is TRBJ2-5 and V is TRBV6-6; TRBD1 matches at 9 bases. This CDR3 is 14 amino acids long. The trim removed 6 bases at V and 11 bases at J, leaving 13 bases unmatched. Germline-derived CDR1 and CDR2 are MNHNY and SVGAGI (reference sequence).